Below, 28 T cell receptor beta chains from the same sample are listed, as sequenced in a study of blood T cell repertoires in COVID-19. The method was immunoSEQ multiplex PCR; TCRdb's version includes in-frame clones alone and lacks a portion of them. The sample has around 62,000 clones; less than 90% are singletons. Source material: peripheral blood. Every receptor here comes from a man between 45 and 60 years old with active COVID-19.

The chain uses TRBV5-1 and TRBJ1-2, with D hard to call. Germline values: CDR1 SGHRS, CDR2 YFSETQ. The CDR3 spans 15 residues. The germline V and J ends were trimmed by 3 bases and 6 bases, with 18 bases remaining between them. CDR3 residues: CASSSLTSGEDGYTF. The DNA for the CDR3 is TGCGCCAGCAGCTCTCTCACGAGCGGTGAGGATGGCTACACCTTC.

The chain employs TRBV9 and TRBJ2-2; TRBD2 agrees at 11 bases. Germline CDR1 SGDLS, CDR2 YYNGEE. This CDR3 region has 16 residues. J gave up 4 bases and V 2 bases, and 4 bases lay outside the gene matches. CDR3 coding DNA: TGTGCCAGCAGCGTCACTAGCGGGGGAGGCACCGGGGAGCTGTTTTTT. It translates to CASSVTSGGGTGELFF.

The V gene is TRBV11-2, the J gene TRBJ2-6; 7 nucleotides agree with TRBD1. Trimming cost V 11 bases and J 3 bases; bases outside gene matches: 7. In germline, CDR1 is SGHAT, CDR2 FQNNGV. This CDR3 contains 14 residues. CDR3 in amino acids: CASGQGDGANVLTF. The CDR3 coding sequence is TGTGCCTCGGGGCAGGGGGATGGGGCCAACGTCCTGACTTTC. The whole variable domain, filled in from reference TRBV11-2 and TRBJ2-6, reads EAGVAQSPRYKIIEKRQSVAFWCNPISGHATLYWYQQILGQGPKLLIQFQNNGVVDDSQLPKDRFSAERLKGVDSTLKIQPAKLEDSAVYLCASGQGDGANVLTFGAGSRLTVL.

This clone was counted a single time. The chain employs TRBV30 and TRBJ1-2; 7 bases agree with TRBD1. CDR1 and CDR2 (germline): GTSNPN, SVGIG (reference sequence). The V segment lost 0 bases and the J segment 5 bases; nucleotides outside the gene matches: 0. The CDR3 consists of 12 residues. The CDR3 DNA follows: TGTGCCTGGAGTGTACAGGGGTATGGCTACACCTTC. Translation gives CAWSVQGYGYTF.

The chain recombines TRBV2 with TRBJ2-1; a weak D match, TRBD1 (5 bases). The germline V and J ends were trimmed by 6 bases and 6 bases, with 9 bases remaining between them. Germline CDR1 SNHLY, CDR2 FYNNEI. The CDR3 extends over 12 amino acids. The CDR3 loop is CASRDDSNEQFF. CDR3 DNA: TGTGCCAGCAGAGACGACAGCAATGAGCAGTTCTTC.

The gene calls are TRBV9 and TRBJ1-3; 9 bases agree with TRBD1. V lost 0 bases and J lost 7; bases outside the gene matches: 11. Germline V gene lookup returns CDR1 SGDLS and CDR2 YYNGEE. This CDR3 has 17 amino acids. The CDR3 here is CASSVAPPGQGRNTIYF. In DNA, the CDR3 is TGTGCCAGCAGCGTAGCCCCCCCGGGACAGGGTAGGAACACCATATATTTT. Based on the CDR3 plus reference TRBV9 and TRBJ1-3, the full variable domain is DSGVTQTPKHLITATGQRVTLRCSPRSGDLSVYWYQQSLDQGLQFLIQYYNGEERAKGNILERFSAQQFPDLHSELNLSSLELGDSALYFCASSVAPPGQGRNTIYFGEGSWLTVV.

The chain employs TRBV5-6 and TRBJ2-1; 7 bases are a match to TRBD2. The V gene's germline CDR1 is SGHDT and CDR2 YYEEEE. Losses at the gene ends were 0 bases for V and 3 bases for J; bases not matched to a gene: 6. The CDR3 has 16 residues. CDR3 nucleotides: TGTGCCAGCAGCTTGGATACAGCGGGGCTCTACAATGAGCAGTTCTTC. Residues: CASSLDTAGLYNEQFF.

V gene TRBV7-9 combines with J gene TRBJ2-7; TRBD2 agrees at 12 bases. The CDR3 covers 17 residues. The germline CDR1 and CDR2 sequences are SEHNR and FQNEAQ (reference sequence). After removal of 5 bases from V and 2 bases from J, the junction contained 10 bases not matched to a gene. The CDR3 DNA reads TGTGCCAGCAGCCCGCCCGGGACTAGCGGGTGGGCCTACGAGCAGTACTTC. Its protein is CASSPPGTSGWAYEQYF.

V is TRBV30 and J is TRBJ2-3, with 11 bases matching TRBD1. Germline V CDR1 and CDR2: GTSNPN, SVGIG (reference sequence). This CDR3 region has 12 residues. V shed 6 bases and J 7 bases; nucleotides not matched to a gene: 3. The CDR3 nucleotides are TGTGCCTGTGGACAGGGGGCATATACGCAGTATTTT. Translation: CACGQGAYTQYF.

This chain connects TRBV3-1 (or the pseudogene TRBV3-2) to TRBJ1-6, with 10 bases identical to TRBD1. From germline, CDR1 is LGHDT and CDR2 YNNKEL (reference sequence). This CDR3 has 14 residues. With V trimmed by 4 bases and J by 8 bases, 2 bases remained unmatched. The CDR3 DNA reads as TGTGCCAGCAGCCTCGGACAGGGGGATTCACCCCTCCACTTT. Protein: CASSLGQGDSPLHF.

The chain uses TRBV12-5 and TRBJ1-5; D uncertain. V was trimmed by 5 bases and J by 9 bases, leaving 8 bases between them. This CDR3 comprises 11 residues. The germline V gene encodes CDR1 LGHNT and CDR2 FRNRAP. The CDR3 DNA sequence: TGTGCTAGTGGTCCCTCCGGGCCCCAGCATTTT. This codes for CASGPSGPQHF.

The V and J genes are TRBV2 and TRBJ2-3; maybe TRBD2 (6 bases). CDR1 and CDR2 (germline): SNHLY, FYNNEI. This CDR3 has 16 amino acids. Trimming cost V 9 bases and J 0 bases, with 19 bases left between them. CDR3 coding DNA: TGTGCCAGGTCTTCCACGACCGGGACTAGCACAGATACGCAGTATTTT. Amino acid sequence: CARSSTTGTSTDTQYF.

This clone was seen a handful of times. The chain links TRBV30 to TRBJ1-1; D may be TRBD1 (5 bases). V shed 3 bases and J shed 2 bases, with 10 bases lying between them. Per the germline V gene, CDR1 is GTSNPN and CDR2 is SVGIG (reference sequence). The CDR3 contains 13 residues. The chain's CDR3 is CAWRTTDNTEAFF. The CDR3 DNA is TGTGCCTGGAGAACGACAGACAACACTGAAGCTTTCTTT.

The chain has TRBV28 and TRBJ2-3, with a tentative D call TRBD1 (5 bases). Germline lookup yields CDR1 MDHEN and CDR2 SYDVKM. Trimming removed 5 bases from V and 1 base from J, with 19 bases in between. The CDR3 is 17 amino acids. The CDR3 region has the DNA TGTGCCAGCAGTCATCTCAGGGCAGCGAGAGGCACAGATACGCAGTATTTT. Its translation: CASSHLRAARGTDTQYF.

This chain links TRBV2 with TRBJ2-7; D uncertain. This CDR3 contains 12 residues. Trimming took off 4 bases at V and 2 bases at J, with 6 bases between the two ends. Germline loops: CDR1 SNHLY, CDR2 FYNNEI. CDR3 nucleotides: TGTGCCAGCAGTGCGGTACCCTACGAGCAGTACTTC. Amino acids: CASSAVPYEQYF.

This rearrangement joins TRBV6-6 to TRBJ1-2, with D uncertain. The V gene lost 1 base and the J gene lost 3 bases, with 9 bases spanning the gap. Germline lookup yields CDR1 MNHNY and CDR2 SVGAGI (reference sequence). The CDR3 totals 14 residues. CDR3 residues: CASSYLQADYGYTF. DNA for the CDR3: TGTGCCAGCAGTTACTTGCAGGCTGACTATGGCTACACCTTC.

The gene calls are TRBV3-1 (or the pseudogene TRBV3-2) and TRBJ2-2; a possible D gene is TRBD2 (6 bases). V shed 5 bases and J shed 0 bases, with 13 bases lying between them. This CDR3 comprises 16 residues. Per germline, CDR1 LGHDT and CDR2 YNNKEL (reference sequence). CDR3 in DNA: TGTGCCAGCAGCGAGGTACTAGCAGCGAACACCGGGGAGCTGTTTTTT. Its protein product is CASSEVLAANTGELFF.

The V gene is TRBV4-1, the J gene TRBJ2-1; 8 positions match TRBD1. From germline, CDR1 is MGHRA and CDR2 YSYEKL. The CDR3 covers 16 residues. Losses at the gene ends were 0 bases for V and 0 bases for J; bases not matched to a gene: 1. The CDR3, as DNA: TGCGCCAGCAGCCAAGAAACAGGGGGCTCCTACAATGAGCAGTTCTTC. Its protein is CASSQETGGSYNEQFF.

The chain carries TRBV15 and TRBJ1-2, with a possible D match to TRBD1 (5 bases). CDR1 LNHNV and CDR2 YYDKDF come from the germline V gene (reference sequence). This CDR3 is 13 amino acids long. V shed 7 bases and J shed 8 bases, with 17 bases lying between them. CDR3 DNA: TGTGCCACCACCTTGAGCCAGGGAACCGGCTACACCTTC. As protein: CATTLSQGTGYTF.

V and J are TRBV11-3 and TRBJ2-3, with a weak D call TRBD2 (5 bases). CDR3 length: 14 amino acids. Between the trimmed V and J ends, which lost 3 bases and 4 bases, there was a span of 11 bases. CDR1 SGHNT and CDR2 YENEEA come from the germline V gene. Written as DNA, the CDR3 is TGTGCCAGCAGCTTGGCGGCGGGCGCAGATACGCAGTATTTT. Translating it yields CASSLAAGADTQYF.

The J gene is TRBJ1-6, the V gene TRBV4-3, with D possibly being TRBD1 (6 bases). Per the germline V gene, CDR1 is LGHNA and CDR2 is YSLEER. This CDR3 region has 16 residues. V lost 3 bases to trimming and J lost 7 bases, with 16 bases between them. The CDR3 loop reads CASSQLDRNRNSPLHF. DNA for the CDR3: TGCGCCAGCAGCCAGCTGGACAGAAATAGGAATTCACCCCTCCACTTT.

Only a few counts were recorded for this clone. J is TRBJ2-3 and V is TRBV18; D remains unclear. CDR3 length: 11 residues. CDR1 KGHSH and CDR2 LQKENI come from the germline V gene. Trimming removed 3 bases at V and 4 bases at J, with 2 bases between. This chain's CDR3 is CASSPADTQYF. In DNA, the CDR3 is TGTGCCAGCTCACCCGCAGATACGCAGTATTTT.

V and J are TRBV12-3 or TRBV12-4 and TRBJ1-1; D is ambiguous. Trimming shortened V by 6 bases and J by 8 bases, and 13 bases separated the two germline ends. The CDR3 has 12 residues. CDR3 region: CASSLVGREAFF. Written as DNA, the CDR3 is TGTGCCAGCAGCCTGGTCGGGAGGGAAGCTTTCTTT.

The sample holds a few counts of this clone. The CDR3 reads CASSLWGRGRRSGRSSEQYF. CDR3 coding DNA: TGTGCCAGCAGTTTATGGGGCAGGGGGCGAAGGAGCGGGAGGTCGAGCGAGCAGTACTTC. The V gene is TRBV27, the J gene TRBJ2-7; TRBD2 might be the D (9 bases). Trimming pared 1 base from V and 6 bases from J, leaving 31 bases between. CDR1 is MNHEY and CDR2 is SMNVEV in the germline V gene (reference sequence). The CDR3 spans 20 residues.

V and J are TRBV7-9 and TRBJ2-4, with 8 bases fitting TRBD2. The CDR3 contains 17 residues. The germline V gene has CDR1 SEHNR and CDR2 FQNEAQ (reference sequence). The junction had 12 bases not matched to a gene; V was cut back by 5 bases and J by 3 bases. CDR3 sequence: CASSQSALLAGKNIQYF. For the CDR3, the DNA is TGTGCCAGCAGCCAATCCGCCTTGCTAGCGGGCAAAAACATTCAGTACTTC.

Points on this clone: A junction boundary mismatches the germline segment, possibly from a read error. J is TRBJ1-1 and V is TRBV18, with 7 bases aligning to TRBD1. Per germline, CDR1 KGHSH and CDR2 LQKENI. The CDR3 sequence is 15 residues long. CDR3 loop: CASSPQGPSYTEAFF. CDR3 coding DNA: TGTGCCAGCTCCCCACAGGGGCCCAGCTACACTGAAGCTTTCTTT. Combining the CDR3 with reference TRBV18 and TRBJ1-1 gives the whole variable domain NAGVMQNPRHLVRRRGQEARLRCSPMKGHSHVYWYRQLPEEGLKFMVYLQKENIIDESGMPKERFSAEFPKEGPSILRIQQVVRGDSAAYFCASSPQGPSYTEAFFGQGTRLTVV.

The gene calls are TRBV7-9 and TRBJ2-7; weak D call: TRBD2 (6 bases). Germline V CDR1 and CDR2: SEHNR, FQNEAQ (reference sequence). CDR3 length: 14 residues. The V end was cut by 6 bases, the J end by 5 bases, with 17 bases between. CDR3 sequence reads: CASSPPRENHEQYF. The CDR3 DNA sequence: TGTGCCAGCAGTCCCCCCCGGGAGAACCACGAGCAGTACTTC.

J is TRBJ1-2 and V is TRBV28, with 10 bases aligning to TRBD1. The CDR3 length is 13 residues. V lost 6 bases, J lost 8 bases, and 6 bases stayed unmatched. Germline CDR1 reads MDHEN; CDR2 reads SYDVKM. CDR3 in amino acids: CASRFGTGVGYTF. The CDR3 DNA reads TGTGCCAGCAGATTTGGGACAGGGGTCGGCTACACCTTC.